Listed below are T cell receptor beta chains from one sample, sequenced in a study of blood T cell repertoires in COVID-19. Libraries were prepared by immunoSEQ multiplex PCR; TCRdb keeps only in-frame clonotypes and omits some of them. The sample has fewer than 200,000 clones, 90% to 95% seen once. Sequencing was done on a sample of peripheral blood. The receptors were gathered from a woman between 45 and 60 years old with acute or convalescent COVID-19. The CDR3 runs from the conserved cysteine through the conserved F or W. The D gene is left open where the match is weak. For some rows the clone size is stated as once, few or many, or as a class when expanded; others skip it.

>TRBJ1-3|NA|TRBV7-9|TRBD1
CASSLGRQGPFSGNTIYF
TGTGCCAGCAGCTTAGGCCGACAGGGGCCTTTCTCTGGAAACACCATATATTTT
>TRBJ1-2|NA|TRBV6-5|TRBD1
CATSPGQNYGYTF
TGTGCCACCTCTCCGGGACAGAACTATGGCTACACCTTC
>TRBJ1-2|NA|TRBV11-2|TRBD1
CASSQDRGAGYTF
TGTGCCAGCAGCCAGGACAGGGGAGCTGGCTACACCTTC
>TRBJ1-1|NA|TRBV4-3|NA
CASSQDYRAAFTEAFF
TGCGCCAGCAGCCAAGATTACAGGGCCGCGTTTACTGAAGCTTTCTTT
>TRBJ1-1|NA|TRBV25-1|NA
CASSEGGNTEAFF
TGTGCCAGCAGTGAAGGCGGGAACACTGAAGCTTTCTTT
>TRBJ2-1|NA|TRBV7-9|NA
CASSSSDWYNEQFF
TGTGCCAGCAGCTCCTCTGACTGGTACAATGAGCAGTTCTTC
>TRBJ1-4|NA|TRBV5-4|NA
CASSSHQGSEKLFF
TGTGCCAGCAGCAGCCACCAAGGGAGCGAAAAACTGTTTTTT
>TRBJ1-3|NA|TRBV6-5|NA
CASRQQGAGNTIYF
TGTGCCAGCAGACAACAGGGTGCCGGAAACACCATATATTTT
>TRBJ1-3|NA|TRBV7-9|TRBD1
CASSRDRAGNTIYF
TGTGCCAGCAGCCGTGACAGGGCTGGAAACACCATATATTTT
>TRBJ1-4|NA|TRBV4-1|NA
CASSQGRGPPEKLFF
TGCGCCAGCAGCCAAGGGAGGGGACCCCCAGAAAAACTGTTTTTT
>TRBJ1-3|NA|TRBV4-3|NA
CASSQDPRGLNTIYF
TGCGCCAGCAGCCAAGATCCAAGGGGTCTAAACACCATATATTTT
>TRBJ2-5|NA|TRBV19|NA
CASSHSCIGGQETQYF
TGTGCCAGTAGCCACAGCTGTATTGGGGGGCAAGAGACCCAGTACTTC
>TRBJ2-1|NA|TRBV5-4|TRBD2
CASSSSGGSYNEQFF
TGTGCCAGCAGCTCTAGCGGGGGCTCCTACAATGAGCAGTTCTTC
>TRBJ2-7|NA|TRBV10-2|NA
CASSVTSRGIEQYF
TGCGCCAGCAGTGTGACGAGCAGGGGCATCGAGCAGTACTTC
>TRBJ1-4|NA|TRBV15|TRBD1
CATSGTRGDSLAEKLFF
TGTGCCACCAGCGGTACGAGAGGGGACAGCCTAGCCGAAAAACTGTTTTTT
>TRBJ2-7|NA|TRBV5-4|TRBD2
CASSLRRRGRGTSYEQYF
TGTGCCAGCAGCTTGAGACGTCGGGGGAGGGGAACCTCCTACGAGCAGTACTTC
>TRBJ1-2|NA|TRBV6-5|TRBD1
CASSPEQGGGYTF
TGTGCCAGCAGCCCCGAACAGGGGGGCGGCTACACCTTC
>TRBJ1-1|NA|TRBV5-6|NA
CASSYRTNTEAFF
TGTGCCAGCAGCTACAGAACGAACACTGAAGCTTTCTTT
>TRBJ2-6|NA|TRBV10-3|NA
CAISDIGAGANVLTF
TGTGCCATCAGTGACATAGGGGCTGGGGCCAACGTCCTGACTTTC
>TRBJ1-5|NA|TRBV24-1|NA
CATSDRANQPQHF
TGTGCCACCAGTGACCGTGCGAATCAGCCCCAGCATTTT
>TRBJ1-5|few|TRBV7-2|NA
CASKATPSGNQPQHF
TGTGCCAGCAAGGCGACACCCTCGGGCAATCAGCCCCAGCATTTT
>TRBJ2-1|NA|TRBV5-6|NA
CASSLFGGSSYNEQFF
TGTGCCAGCAGCTTGTTCGGGGGAAGCTCCTACAATGAGCAGTTCTTC
>TRBJ2-5|NA|TRBV27|NA
CASSVRYQETQYF
TGTGCCAGCAGTGTACGGTACCAAGAGACCCAGTACTTC
>TRBJ1-2|NA|TRBV12-3/TRBV12-4|TRBD1
CASSLGTANGYTF
TGTGCCAGCAGTCTTGGGACAGCCAATGGCTACACCTTC
>TRBJ2-7|NA|TRBV30|NA
CAWSKRDNSYEQYF
TGTGCCTGGAGTAAGCGGGACAACTCCTACGAGCAGTACTTC
>TRBJ1-5|NA|TRBV29-1|NA
CSVGAGVGNQPQHF
TGCAGCGTTGGGGCAGGGGTAGGCAATCAGCCCCAGCATTTT
>TRBJ2-1|NA|TRBV15|TRBD1
CATSAWGTGTYNEQFF
TGTGCCACCAGCGCGTGGGGGACAGGAACCTACAATGAGCAGTTCTTC
>TRBJ2-5|NA|TRBV6-5|NA
CASSSYLPQGRETQYF
TGTGCCAGCAGTTCATACCTTCCGCAGGGGCGTGAGACCCAGTACTTC
>TRBJ2-7|NA|TRBV6-6|TRBD1
CASRSGTGSYEQYF
TGTGCCAGCAGATCCGGGACAGGGTCCTACGAGCAGTACTTC
>TRBJ1-1|NA|TRBV28|NA
CASSLKTTEAFF
TGTGCCAGCAGTCTAAAGACTACTGAAGCTTTCTTT
>TRBJ2-1|NA|TRBV28|NA
CASSFVQGSSYNEQFF
TGTGCCAGCAGTTTTGTTCAGGGAAGCTCCTACAATGAGCAGTTCTTC